This TCR beta chain derives from a study of blood T cell repertoires in COVID-19. As for the study in general: Whether acute or convalescent, the COVID-19 samples came from the United States, Italy and Spain. Sample material is recorded as cDNA or gDNA derived from T cells, B-cell-depleted T cells, or PBMCs.

The protocol was immunoSEQ multiplex PCR, while the TCRdb copy is restricted to in-frame clones and leaves out a portion. This table holds some 40,000 clones, 70% to 90% found once. V dropped 2 bases and J dropped 0 bases, with 14 bases sitting between them. The CDR3 covers 17 residues. CDR1 and CDR2 from the germline V gene are SGHVS and FQNEAQ. The receptor's source is a human donor in a cohort sampled during active COVID-19. This chain joins TRBV7-8 and TRBJ1-3; D is unclear. Sequencing was performed on peripheral blood. CDR3 nucleotide sequence: TGTGCCAGCAGCTTACTACACAGTGGATACTCTGGAAACACCATATATTTT. Protein sequence: CASSLLHSGYSGNTIYF.